This T cell receptor beta chain was identified during a study of identifying expanded T cells in peripheral blood. No infections or other immune events were documented during collection. Study outcomes and limitations: Over about two and four weeks, about 16 and 19 clones changed, versus approximately 1.1 between replicates. Clone count variance between two-week samples rose with total template count.

This clone was detected only once. Antigen: not known. Profiled with immunoSEQ multiplex PCR; TCRdb holds only in-frame clones, not every one. The sample contains tens of thousands of clones, approximately 85% of which appear only once. CDR3 length equals 16 residues. The V end was cut by 0 bases, the J end by 5 bases, with 16 bases between. In germline, CDR1 is ENHRY, CDR2 SYGVKD. The TCR was taken from a person aged 18 to 75 in good health. The source material was blood. The genes are TRBV10-3 and TRBJ1-2; no clear D. The CDR3 region is CAISESNVNSVYGYTF. The CDR3 nucleotides are TGTGCCATCAGTGAGTCCAATGTGAACAGTGTTTATGGCTACACCTTC.